Listed below are T cell receptor beta chains from one sample, sequenced in a study of OX40 agonist ivuxolimab in advanced cancers. Produced via immunoSEQ multiplex PCR; TCRdb's table is partial and in-frame only. The data show approximately 99,000 clones, with roughly 94% seen just once and less than 0.2% held by the top ten. This specimen consisted of CD4+ or CD8+ T cells sorted from blood, obtained in a trial of the OX40 agonist ivuxolimab. The receptors were gathered from an adult with an advanced solid tumor such as melanoma, head and neck, liver or kidney cancer. CDR3s include the opening cysteine and the closing phenylalanine or tryptophan.

j_call v_call cdr3_aa
TRBJ2-1 TRBV4-3 CASSQDQAGYNEQFF
TRBJ2-2 TRBV28 CASSSDRTGLIFTGELFF
TRBJ2-1 TRBV27 CASSRTSGRGEQFF
TRBJ2-1 TRBV6-5 CASSYGPSYNEQFF
TRBJ2-6 TRBV19 CASSITGSAGANVLTF
TRBJ2-1 TRBV4-3 CASSLAGGQSNEQFF
TRBJ2-2 TRBV5-1 CASSSLKAVIDTWELFF
TRBJ2-5 TRBV15 CATRPSGRGETQYF
TRBJ1-2 TRBV7-2 CASRKTGSGYTF
TRBJ1-1 TRBV20-1 CSASADTEAFF
TRBJ2-2 TRBV6-5 CASRRGFTGELFF
TRBJ1-6 TRBV5-1 CASSLEAGVDIHF
TRBJ2-1 TRBV6-5 CASSGYNNEQFF
TRBJ1-1 TRBV19 CASSTDGRRNTEAFF
TRBJ2-3 TRBV18 CASSRPSGSPTTDTQYF
TRBJ1-2 TRBV6-5 CASSRTTNYGYTF
TRBJ2-2 TRBV6-1 CASSERLGFMDTGELFF
TRBJ1-3 TRBV7-2 CASSLGAGPGNTIYF
TRBJ1-2 TRBV28 CATTANYGYTF
TRBJ2-1 TRBV19 CASSIVLAGGPEQFF
TRBJ1-6 TRBV6-5 CASSYSDGERPLHF
TRBJ2-3 TRBV7-6 CASSSVRGLADTQYF
TRBJ1-4 TRBV6-5 CASSYSRGATNEKLFF
TRBJ2-7 TRBV7-2 CASSLLLVSYEQYF
TRBJ2-5 TRBV11-2 CASSSLGGAGSQETQYF
TRBJ1-6 TRBV9 CASSDRQGGNSPLHF
TRBJ2-7 TRBV10-3 CAIRMGLAGGESYEQYF
TRBJ1-5 TRBV7-9 CASSAQGSVQPQHF
TRBJ2-3 TRBV18 CASSSRLAGDSDTQYF
TRBJ2-1 TRBV28 CASSLVGTQGNEQFF
TRBJ1-2 TRBV18 CASSPPTGTGCF
TRBJ1-2 TRBV5-6 CASSEDRGYGYTF
TRBJ2-7 TRBV9 CASSSSGTSAYEQYF